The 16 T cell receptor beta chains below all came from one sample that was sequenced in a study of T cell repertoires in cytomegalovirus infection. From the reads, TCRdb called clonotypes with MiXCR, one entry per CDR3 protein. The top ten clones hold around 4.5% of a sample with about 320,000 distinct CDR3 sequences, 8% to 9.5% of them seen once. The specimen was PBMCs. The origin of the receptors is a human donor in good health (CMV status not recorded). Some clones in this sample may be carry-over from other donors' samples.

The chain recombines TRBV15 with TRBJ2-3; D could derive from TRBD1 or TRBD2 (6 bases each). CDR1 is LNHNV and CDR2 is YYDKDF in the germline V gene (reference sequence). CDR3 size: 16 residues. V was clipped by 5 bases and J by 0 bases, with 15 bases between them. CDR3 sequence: CATSSGGTSSTDTQYF. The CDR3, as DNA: TGTGCCACCAGCTCAGGCGGGACATCTAGCACAGATACGCAGTATTTT.

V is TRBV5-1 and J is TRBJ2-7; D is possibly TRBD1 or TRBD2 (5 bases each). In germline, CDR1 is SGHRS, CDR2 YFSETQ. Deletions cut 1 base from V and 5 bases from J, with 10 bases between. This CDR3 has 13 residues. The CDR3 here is CASSLNGAHEQYF. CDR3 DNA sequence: TGCGCCAGCAGCTTGAACGGGGCCCACGAGCAGTACTTC.

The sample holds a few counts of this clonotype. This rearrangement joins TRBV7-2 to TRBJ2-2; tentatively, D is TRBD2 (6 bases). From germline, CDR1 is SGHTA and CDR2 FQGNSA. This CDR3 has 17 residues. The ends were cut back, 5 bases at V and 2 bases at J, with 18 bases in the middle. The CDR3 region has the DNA TGTGCCAGCAGCCCGAGCTCCTGGGGACTCAACACCGGGGAGCTGTTTTTT. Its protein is CASSPSSWGLNTGELFF.

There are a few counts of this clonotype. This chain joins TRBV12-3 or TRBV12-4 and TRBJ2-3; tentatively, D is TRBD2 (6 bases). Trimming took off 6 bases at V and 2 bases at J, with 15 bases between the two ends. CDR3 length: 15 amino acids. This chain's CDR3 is CASSFTGTFTDTQYF. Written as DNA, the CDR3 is TGTGCCAGCAGCTTTACCGGGACTTTCACAGATACGCAGTATTTT.

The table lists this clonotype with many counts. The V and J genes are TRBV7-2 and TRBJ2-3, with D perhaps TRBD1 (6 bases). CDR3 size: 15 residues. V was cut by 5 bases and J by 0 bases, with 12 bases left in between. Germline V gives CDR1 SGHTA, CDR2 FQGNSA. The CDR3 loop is CASSRGQFSTDTQYF. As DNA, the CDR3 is TGTGCCAGCAGCCGCGGACAGTTCAGCACAGATACGCAGTATTTT.

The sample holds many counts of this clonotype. DNA of the CDR3: TGTGCCAGTAGTCCCCGTTCCGGGGGCCGTAGCAATCAGCCCCAGCATTTT. As protein: CASSPRSGGRSNQPQHF. The rearrangement joins TRBV19 to TRBJ1-5, with D maybe TRBD1 (6 bases). V gave up 5 bases and J gave up 0 bases, with 17 bases separating them. This CDR3 contains 17 residues. Germline CDR1 and CDR2: LNHDA and SQIVND (reference sequence).

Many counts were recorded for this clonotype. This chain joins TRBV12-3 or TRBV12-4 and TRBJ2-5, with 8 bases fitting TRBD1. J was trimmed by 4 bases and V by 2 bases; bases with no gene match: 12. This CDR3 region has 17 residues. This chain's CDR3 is CASSLRAGGAMGETQYF. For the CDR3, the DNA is TGTGCCAGCAGTTTAAGAGCAGGGGGCGCGATGGGAGAGACCCAGTACTTC.

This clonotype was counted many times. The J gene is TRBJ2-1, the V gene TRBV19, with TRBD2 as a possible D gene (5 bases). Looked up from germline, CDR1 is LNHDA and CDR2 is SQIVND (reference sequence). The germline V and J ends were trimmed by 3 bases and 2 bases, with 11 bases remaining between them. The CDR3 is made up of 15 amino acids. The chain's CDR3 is CASSISLAPYNEQFF. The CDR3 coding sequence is TGTGCCAGTAGTATTAGTCTAGCCCCCTACAATGAGCAGTTCTTC.

CDR3 sequence reads: CASRGEKETQYF. As DNA, the CDR3 is TGTGCCAGCAGAGGAGAGAAAGAGACCCAGTACTTC. The chain combines TRBV2 with TRBJ2-5, with D uncertain. Germline values: CDR1 SNHLY, CDR2 FYNNEI. The CDR3 runs 12 residues. V was trimmed by 6 bases and J by 3 bases, leaving 8 bases between them.

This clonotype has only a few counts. The DNA of the CDR3 is TGTGCCAGCAGCTTCGCGACAGGGGGGCTTGAAAAACTGTTTTTT. Its protein is CASSFATGGLEKLFF. This chain joins TRBV7-8 and TRBJ1-4, with 9 bases identical to TRBD1. CDR1 and CDR2 (germline): SGHVS, FQNEAQ. The CDR3 contains 15 residues. V dropped 3 bases and J dropped 7; count of bases not matched to a gene: 6.

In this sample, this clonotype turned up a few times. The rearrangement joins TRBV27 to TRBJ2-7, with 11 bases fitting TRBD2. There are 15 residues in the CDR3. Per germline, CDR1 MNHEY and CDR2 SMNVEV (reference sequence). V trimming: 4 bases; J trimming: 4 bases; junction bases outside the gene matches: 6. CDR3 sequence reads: CASSSATSGVYEQYF. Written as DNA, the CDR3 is TGTGCCAGCAGTTCAGCGACTAGCGGGGTGTACGAGCAGTACTTC.

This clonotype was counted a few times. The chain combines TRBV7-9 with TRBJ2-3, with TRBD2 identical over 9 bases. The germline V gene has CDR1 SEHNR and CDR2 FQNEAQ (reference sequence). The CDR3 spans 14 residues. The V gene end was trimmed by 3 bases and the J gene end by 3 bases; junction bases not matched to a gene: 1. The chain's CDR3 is CASSFGLATDTQYF. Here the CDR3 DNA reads TGTGCCAGCAGCTTCGGACTAGCGACAGATACGCAGTATTTT.

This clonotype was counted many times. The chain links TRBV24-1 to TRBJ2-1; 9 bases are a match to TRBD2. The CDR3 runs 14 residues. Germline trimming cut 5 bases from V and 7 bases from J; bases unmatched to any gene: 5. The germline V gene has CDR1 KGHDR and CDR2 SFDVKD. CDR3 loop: CATSGLAGANEQFF. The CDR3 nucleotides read TGTGCCACCAGTGGTTTAGCGGGAGCGAATGAGCAGTTCTTC.

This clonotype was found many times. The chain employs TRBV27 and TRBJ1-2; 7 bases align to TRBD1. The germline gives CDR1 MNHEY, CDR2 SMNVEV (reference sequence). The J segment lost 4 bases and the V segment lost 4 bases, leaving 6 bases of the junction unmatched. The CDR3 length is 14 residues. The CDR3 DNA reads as TGTGCCAGCAGTTCGACAGGGTCGGGCTATGGCTACACCTTC. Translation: CASSSTGSGYGYTF.

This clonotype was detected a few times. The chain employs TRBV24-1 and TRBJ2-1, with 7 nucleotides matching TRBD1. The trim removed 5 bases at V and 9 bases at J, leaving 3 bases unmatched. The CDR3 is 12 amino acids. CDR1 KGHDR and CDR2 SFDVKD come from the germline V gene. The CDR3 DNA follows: TGTGCCACCAGTGGTACAGGGGTTGAGCAGTTCTTC. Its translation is CATSGTGVEQFF.

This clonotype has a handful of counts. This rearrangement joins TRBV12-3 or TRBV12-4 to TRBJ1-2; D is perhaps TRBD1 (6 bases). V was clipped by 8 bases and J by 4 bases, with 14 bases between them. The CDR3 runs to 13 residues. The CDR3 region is CASGEQGIYGYTF. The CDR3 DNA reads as TGTGCCAGCGGCGAACAGGGAATCTATGGCTACACCTTC.